This T cell receptor (beta chain) was recovered during a study of shared clonotypes between healthy human individuals. There are 15 residues in the CDR3. The V gene lost 6 bases and the J gene lost 1 base, with 17 bases spanning the gap. CDR1 and CDR2 (germline): SQVTM, ANQGSEA. TCRdb's copy holds only in-frame clones and misses some; the assay was immunoSEQ multiplex PCR. The table includes under 2,500,000 clones, approximately 94% detected once. Sample: naive CD4+ T cells sorted from blood. Subset meaning: CD45RA+ positively selected. The V gene is TRBV29-1, the J gene TRBJ2-3; possibly TRBD1 for D (6 bases). This receptor was taken from a man between 18 and 29 years old in good health. CDR3 sequence (DNA): TGCAGCGTGGGAACTGCAGGGGTCGGCACAGATACGCAGTATTTT. Its translation is CSVGTAGVGTDTQYF.